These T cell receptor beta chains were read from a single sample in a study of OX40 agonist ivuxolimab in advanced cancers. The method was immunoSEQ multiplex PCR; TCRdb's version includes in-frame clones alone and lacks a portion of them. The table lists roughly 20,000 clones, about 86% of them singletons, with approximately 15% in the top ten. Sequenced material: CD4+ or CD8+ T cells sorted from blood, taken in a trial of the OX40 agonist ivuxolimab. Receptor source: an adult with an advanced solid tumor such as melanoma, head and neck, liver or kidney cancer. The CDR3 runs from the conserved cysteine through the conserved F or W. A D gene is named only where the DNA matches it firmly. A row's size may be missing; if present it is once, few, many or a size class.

DNA: TGTGCCAGTAGTATAATAGGACAGGGGAACACTGAAGCTTTCTTT; CDR3: CASSIIGQGNTEAFF; D: TRBD1; size: NA; J: TRBJ1-1; V: TRBV19
DNA: TGTGCCTGGAGTGTAACGGAGGCAGGGAACTATGGCTACACCTTC; CDR3: CAWSVTEAGNYGYTF; D: NA; size: NA; J: TRBJ1-2; V: TRBV30
DNA: TGTGCCAGCAGTGAGTCGGGGCTGTCTGAGCAGTTCTTC; CDR3: CASSESGLSEQFF; D: NA; size: once; J: TRBJ2-1; V: TRBV2
DNA: TGCGCCAGCAGCTTGGGGTCAGGGGGCTTCGACACCATATATTTT; CDR3: CASSLGSGGFDTIYF; D: TRBD1; size: NA; J: TRBJ1-3; V: TRBV5-1
DNA: TGTGCCAGCAGCCGGGACCCACTAATGGGTGGCTACACCTTC; CDR3: CASSRDPLMGGYTF; D: NA; size: NA; J: TRBJ1-2; V: TRBV9
DNA: TGCGCCAGCAGCCTCGGGGTGGGGGACGATCAGCCCCAGCATTTT; CDR3: CASSLGVGDDQPQHF; D: NA; size: NA; J: TRBJ1-5; V: TRBV4-3
DNA: TGTGCCAGCAGCTTATTCCAAGCCCAGTACTTC; CDR3: CASSLFQAQYF; D: NA; size: NA; J: TRBJ2-5; V: TRBV11-2
DNA: TGTGCCATAAGACAGGGGACGGATGAAAAACTGTTTTTT; CDR3: CAIRQGTDEKLFF; D: TRBD1; size: NA; J: TRBJ1-4; V: TRBV10-3
DNA: TGTGCCAGCAGTGGCGAGCCAGGAAACACCGGGGAGCTGTTTTTT; CDR3: CASSGEPGNTGELFF; D: NA; size: few; J: TRBJ2-2; V: TRBV6-5
DNA: TGTGCCTGGAGTCGGGACTCTTTAAATGAGCAGTTCTTC; CDR3: CAWSRDSLNEQFF; D: NA; size: NA; J: TRBJ2-1; V: TRBV30
DNA: TGTGCCAGCACCGACAGTTTCTCCTACGAGCAGTACTTC; CDR3: CASTDSFSYEQYF; D: NA; size: NA; J: TRBJ2-7; V: TRBV6-6
DNA: TGTGCCAGCAGCGCCCGGGACGGCCCCTACGAGCAGTACTTC; CDR3: CASSARDGPYEQYF; D: NA; size: NA; J: TRBJ2-7; V: TRBV9
DNA: TGTGCCAGCAGCCAATACGGGGGACAGCAGTACTTC; CDR3: CASSQYGGQQYF; D: NA; size: NA; J: TRBJ2-7; V: TRBV16
DNA: TGTGCCAGCACCGACCGGGGACTCTTGAACACTGAAGCTTTCTTT; CDR3: CASTDRGLLNTEAFF; D: NA; size: few; J: TRBJ1-1; V: TRBV21-1
DNA: TGTGCCAGCAGTTACCTGGATTATAATTCACCCCTCCACTTT; CDR3: CASSYLDYNSPLHF; D: NA; size: few; J: TRBJ1-6; V: TRBV6-6
DNA: TGTGCCAGCAGCCTGCGACAGGGGGTGAACACCGGGGAGCTGTTTTTT; CDR3: CASSLRQGVNTGELFF; D: NA; size: NA; J: TRBJ2-2; V: TRBV7-5
DNA: TGTGCCAGCAGTAAGCAGGGGAACACTGAAGCTTTCTTT; CDR3: CASSKQGNTEAFF; D: NA; size: NA; J: TRBJ1-1; V: TRBV6-4